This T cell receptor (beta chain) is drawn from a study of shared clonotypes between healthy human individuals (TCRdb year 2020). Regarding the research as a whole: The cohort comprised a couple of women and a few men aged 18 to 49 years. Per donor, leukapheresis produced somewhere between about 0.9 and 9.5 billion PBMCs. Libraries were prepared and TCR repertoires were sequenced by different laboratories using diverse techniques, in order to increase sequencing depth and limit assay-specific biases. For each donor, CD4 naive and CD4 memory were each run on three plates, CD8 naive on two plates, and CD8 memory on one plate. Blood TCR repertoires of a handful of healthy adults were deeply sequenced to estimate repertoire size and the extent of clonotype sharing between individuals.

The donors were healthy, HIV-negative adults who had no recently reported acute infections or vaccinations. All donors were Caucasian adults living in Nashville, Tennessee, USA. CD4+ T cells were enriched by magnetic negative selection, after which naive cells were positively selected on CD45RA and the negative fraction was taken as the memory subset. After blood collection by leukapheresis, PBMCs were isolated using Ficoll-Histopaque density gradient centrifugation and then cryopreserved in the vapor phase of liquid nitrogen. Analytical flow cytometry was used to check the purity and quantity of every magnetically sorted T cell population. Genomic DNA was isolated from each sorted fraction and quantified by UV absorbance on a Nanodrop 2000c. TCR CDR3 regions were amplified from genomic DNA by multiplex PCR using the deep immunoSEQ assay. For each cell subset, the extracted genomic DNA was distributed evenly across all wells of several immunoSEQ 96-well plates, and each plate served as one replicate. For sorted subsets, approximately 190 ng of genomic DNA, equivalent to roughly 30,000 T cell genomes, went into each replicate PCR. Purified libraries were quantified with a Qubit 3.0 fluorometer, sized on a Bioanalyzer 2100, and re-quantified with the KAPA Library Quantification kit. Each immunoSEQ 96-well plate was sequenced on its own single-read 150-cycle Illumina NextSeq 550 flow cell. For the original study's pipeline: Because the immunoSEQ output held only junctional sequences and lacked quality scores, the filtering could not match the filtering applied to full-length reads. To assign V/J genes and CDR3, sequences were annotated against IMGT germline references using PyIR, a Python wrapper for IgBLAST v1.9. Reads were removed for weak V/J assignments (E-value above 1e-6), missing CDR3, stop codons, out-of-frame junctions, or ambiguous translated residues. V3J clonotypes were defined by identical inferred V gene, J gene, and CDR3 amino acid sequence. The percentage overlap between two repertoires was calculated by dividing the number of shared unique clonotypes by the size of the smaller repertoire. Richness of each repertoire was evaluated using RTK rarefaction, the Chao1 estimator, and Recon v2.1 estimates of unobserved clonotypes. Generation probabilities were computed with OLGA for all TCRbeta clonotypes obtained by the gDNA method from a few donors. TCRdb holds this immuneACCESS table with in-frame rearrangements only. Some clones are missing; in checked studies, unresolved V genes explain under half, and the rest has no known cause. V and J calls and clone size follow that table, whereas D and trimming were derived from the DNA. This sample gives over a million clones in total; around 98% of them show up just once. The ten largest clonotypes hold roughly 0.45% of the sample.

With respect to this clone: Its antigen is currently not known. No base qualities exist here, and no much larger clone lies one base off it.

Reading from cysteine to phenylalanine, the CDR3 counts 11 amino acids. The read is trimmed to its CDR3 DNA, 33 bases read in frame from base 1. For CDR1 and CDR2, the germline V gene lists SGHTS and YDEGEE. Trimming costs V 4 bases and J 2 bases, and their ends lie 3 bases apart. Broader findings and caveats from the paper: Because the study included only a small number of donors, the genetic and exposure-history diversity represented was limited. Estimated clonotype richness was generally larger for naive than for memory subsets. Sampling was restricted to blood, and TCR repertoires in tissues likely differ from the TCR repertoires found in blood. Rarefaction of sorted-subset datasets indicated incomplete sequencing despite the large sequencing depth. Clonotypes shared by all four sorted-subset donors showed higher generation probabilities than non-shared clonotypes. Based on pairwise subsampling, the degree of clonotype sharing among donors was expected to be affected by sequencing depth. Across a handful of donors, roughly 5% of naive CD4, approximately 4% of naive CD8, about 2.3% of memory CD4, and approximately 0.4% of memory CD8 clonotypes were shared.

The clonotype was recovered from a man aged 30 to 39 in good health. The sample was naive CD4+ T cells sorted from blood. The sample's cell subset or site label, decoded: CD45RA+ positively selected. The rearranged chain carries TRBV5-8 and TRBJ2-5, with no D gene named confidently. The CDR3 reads CASSPQETQYF. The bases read TGTGCCAGCAGCCCGCAAGAGACCCAGTACTTC.